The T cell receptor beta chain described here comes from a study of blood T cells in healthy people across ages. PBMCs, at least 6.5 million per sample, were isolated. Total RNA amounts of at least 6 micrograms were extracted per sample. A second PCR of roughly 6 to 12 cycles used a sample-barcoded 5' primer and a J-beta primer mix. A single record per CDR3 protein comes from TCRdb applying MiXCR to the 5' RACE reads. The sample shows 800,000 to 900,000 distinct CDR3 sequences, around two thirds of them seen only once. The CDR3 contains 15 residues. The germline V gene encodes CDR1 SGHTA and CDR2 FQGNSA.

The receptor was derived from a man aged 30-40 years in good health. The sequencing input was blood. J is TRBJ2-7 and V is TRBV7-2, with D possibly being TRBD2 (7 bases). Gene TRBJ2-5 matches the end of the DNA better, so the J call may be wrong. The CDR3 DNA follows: TGTGCCAGCAGCTTAAATTCCGGGGGGCCTGAGACCCAGTACTTC. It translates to CASSLNSGGPETQYF.